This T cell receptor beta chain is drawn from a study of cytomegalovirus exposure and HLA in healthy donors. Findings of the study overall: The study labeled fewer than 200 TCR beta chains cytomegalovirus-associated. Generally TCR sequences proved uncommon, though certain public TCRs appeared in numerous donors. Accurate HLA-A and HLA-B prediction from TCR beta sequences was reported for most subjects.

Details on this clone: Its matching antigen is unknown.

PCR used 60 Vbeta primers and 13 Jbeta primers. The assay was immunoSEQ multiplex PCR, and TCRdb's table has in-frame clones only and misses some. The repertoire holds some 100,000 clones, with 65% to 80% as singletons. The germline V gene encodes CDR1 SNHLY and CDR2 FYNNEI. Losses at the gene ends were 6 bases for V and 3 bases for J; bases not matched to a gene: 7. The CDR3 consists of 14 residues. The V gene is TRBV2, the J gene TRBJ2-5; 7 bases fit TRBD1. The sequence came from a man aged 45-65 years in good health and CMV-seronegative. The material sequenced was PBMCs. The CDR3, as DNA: TGTGCCAGCAGGCTAACTACAGGGGAAGAGACCCAGTACTTC. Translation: CASRLTTGEETQYF. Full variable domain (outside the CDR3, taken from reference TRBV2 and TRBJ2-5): EPEVTQTPSHQVTQMGQEVILRCVPISNHLYFYWYRQILGQKVEFLVSFYNNEISEKSEIFDDQFSVERPDGSNFTLKIRSTKLEDSAMYFCASRLTTGEETQYFGPGTRLLVL.